This T cell receptor (beta chain) was sequenced during a study of OX40 agonist ivuxolimab in advanced cancers. Overall study context: Ivuxolimab, an agonistic anti-OX40 (CD134) antibody, was given to patients. Each dose-escalation patient presented with hepatocellular carcinoma, melanoma, renal cell or head and neck cancer. Study-level results: The study did not work out the antigen specificity of the expanded peripheral T cells.

The CDR3 sequence is 17 residues long. Germline V gives CDR1 SGHVS, CDR2 FQNEAQ. J lost 4 bases, V lost 5 bases, and 12 bases had no gene match. Note on this clone: Its target is unknown.

Data came from immunoSEQ multiplex PCR; TCRdb stores just in-frame clones and leaves some out. This table holds about 22,000 clones, more than 75% found once. The TCR originated in an adult with an advanced solid tumor such as melanoma, head and neck, liver or kidney cancer. The rearrangement uses TRBV7-8 and TRBJ2-5; 11 bases map to TRBD2. The specimen comprised CD4+ or CD8+ T cells sorted from blood, sampled in a trial of the OX40 agonist ivuxolimab. CDR3 coding DNA: TGTGCCAGCAGCCACCTAGCGGGAGGACCCACGGGAGAGACCCAGTACTTC. Residues: CASSHLAGGPTGETQYF.